Following are 31 T cell receptor beta chains from one sample sequenced in a study of cytomegalovirus exposure and HLA in healthy donors. PCR was performed using 60 Vbeta and 13 Jbeta primers. Libraries were prepared by immunoSEQ multiplex PCR; TCRdb keeps only in-frame clonotypes and omits some of them. This sample has nearly 110,000 clones; 55% to 85% occur once, and the top ten carry about 8%. Material: PBMCs. These receptors were taken from a man aged 25 to 40 in good health and CMV-seronegative.

The chain carries TRBV5-4 and TRBJ2-5; tentatively, D is TRBD1 (5 bases). CDR1 is SGHNT, CDR2 YYREEE, per germline (reference sequence). This CDR3 region has 17 residues. V was pared by 6 bases and J by 1 base, with 22 bases between. CDR3 protein: CASKRRITGIGQETQYF. In nucleotides, the CDR3 is TGTGCCAGCAAAAGGCGGATAACAGGAATTGGCCAAGAGACCCAGTACTTC.

The CDR3 DNA reads as TGCGCCAGCAGCTTCCAGCGGGATAACAATGAGCAGTTCTTC. This sequence encodes CASSFQRDNNEQFF. The chain has TRBV5-1 and TRBJ2-1; TRBD2 matches at 7 bases. The CDR3 consists of 14 residues. Germline-derived CDR1 and CDR2 are SGHRS and YFSETQ. J lost 5 bases, V lost 2 bases, and 4 bases had no gene match.

The chain carries TRBV6-6 and TRBJ1-2; 7 bases fit TRBD1. The CDR3 is made up of 14 amino acids. The junction had 7 bases not matched to a gene; V was cut back by 5 bases and J by 4 bases. The germline gives CDR1 MNHNY, CDR2 SVGAGI (reference sequence). The CDR3 protein is CASSLDRRAYGYTF. In DNA form, the CDR3 reads TGTGCCAGCAGTCTGGACAGGAGGGCCTATGGCTACACCTTC.

This clone was seen only a few times. The chain uses TRBV10-3 and TRBJ2-5, with D possibly matching TRBD1 (6 bases). Trimming took off 10 bases at V and 3 bases at J, with 21 bases between the two ends. Per the germline V gene, CDR1 is ENHRY and CDR2 is SYGVKD. The CDR3 runs 15 residues. CDR3 coding DNA: TGTGCCACCCAGGGAAGACAGGTCCCCGAAGAGACCCAGTACTTC. Translated, it gives CATQGRQVPEETQYF.

On this clone itself: Distinct nucleotide sequences in the sample also encode this CDR3. The CDR3 bases are TGCGCCAGCAGCTTTGACTCGTCTGGAAACACCATATATTTT. Translating gives CASSFDSSGNTIYF. This chain links TRBV5-1 with TRBJ1-3, with D unresolved. CDR1 and CDR2 (germline): SGHRS, YFSETQ. The CDR3 loop spans 14 amino acids. V gave up 2 bases and J gave up 1 base, with 7 bases separating them.

The chain recombines TRBV5-4 with TRBJ1-3, with TRBD1 identical over 7 bases. Germline V gives CDR1 SGHNT, CDR2 YYREEE (reference sequence). This CDR3 has 16 residues. The V and J ends lost 3 bases and 0 bases, in that order; junction bases with no gene match: 6. The CDR3 DNA is TGTGCCAGCAGCTCGGGACAGTTTTCCTCTGGAAACACCATATATTTT. Its protein product is CASSSGQFSSGNTIYF.

In this sample, this clone turned up a few times. V is TRBV5-4 and J is TRBJ2-5, with 7 nucleotides matching TRBD1. CDR3 length: 15 residues. Germline V gene data show CDR1 as SGHNT and CDR2 as YYREEE (reference sequence). J was trimmed by 1 base and V by 0 bases; bases with no gene match: 3. The CDR3 spells CASSLEGASQETQYF. CDR3 bases: TGTGCCAGCAGCTTGGAGGGGGCCTCCCAAGAGACCCAGTACTTC.

This clone was detected only once. The V gene is TRBV6-4, the J gene TRBJ2-1; 7 nucleotides match TRBD1. Germline V gene sequence: CDR1 MRHNA, CDR2 SNTAGT. This CDR3 is 13 amino acids long. Losses at the gene ends were 0 bases for V and 9 bases for J; bases not matched to a gene: 2. This chain's CDR3 is CASSDSDRVEQFF. Written as DNA, the CDR3 is TGTGCCAGCAGTGACTCAGACAGGGTTGAGCAGTTCTTC.

There are a few counts of this clone. This chain links TRBV6-1 with TRBJ1-1, with D possibly matching TRBD1 (6 bases). Per germline, CDR1 MNHNS and CDR2 SASEGT. CDR3 length: 13 residues. V was shortened by 5 bases and J by 1 base, with 8 bases between the two germline ends. CDR3 sequence: CASSPQGNTEAFF. CDR3 bases: TGTGCCAGCAGTCCACAGGGGAACACTGAAGCTTTCTTT.

CDR3 loop: CASSITRTGVQETQYF. CDR3 coding DNA: TGTGCCAGCAGCATAACCCGGACAGGCGTCCAAGAGACCCAGTACTTC. The chain couples TRBV11-2 to TRBJ2-5; 7 bases map to TRBD1. The CDR3 covers 16 residues. CDR1 and CDR2 from the germline V gene are SGHAT and FQNNGV. With V trimmed by 5 bases and J by 1 base, 10 bases remained unmatched.

The V call is TRBV21-1, the J call TRBJ2-1; the listed D gene, TRBD1, was not tested against the DNA. TRBV21-1 is classified as a pseudogene. This CDR3 is 14 amino acids long. CDR3 in DNA: TGTGCCAGCCCCGGGACAGGTATGGGCAATGAGCAGTTCTTC. Translation gives CASPGTGMGNEQFF.

V gene TRBV6-6 combines with J gene TRBJ1-6; 8 nucleotides agree with TRBD1. With V trimmed by 8 bases and J by 7 bases, 4 bases remained unmatched. This CDR3 comprises 13 residues. Germline assignment: CDR1 MNHNY and CDR2 SVGAGI (reference sequence). The CDR3 sequence: CASRDRLNSPLHF. In DNA form, the CDR3 reads TGTGCCAGCCGGGACAGGCTAAATTCACCCCTCCACTTT.

This chain joins TRBV7-3 and TRBJ2-1; 8 positions match TRBD2. The CDR3 length is 19 residues. With V trimmed by 1 base and J by 0 bases, 11 bases remained unmatched. From germline, CDR1 is SGHTA and CDR2 FQGTGA. This chain's CDR3 is CASSLIGGIAGYSYNEQFF. DNA of the CDR3: TGTGCCAGCAGCTTAATAGGGGGGATAGCGGGATACTCCTACAATGAGCAGTTCTTC. The full variable domain, rest sourced from reference TRBV7-3 and TRBJ2-1, is GAGVSQTPSNKVTEKGKYVELRCDPISGHTALYWYRQSLGQGPEFLIYFQGTGAADDSGLPNDRFFAVRPEGSVSTLKIQRTERGDSAVYLCASSLIGGIAGYSYNEQFFGPGTRLTVL.

This sequence joins TRBV11-2 and TRBJ2-7; 11 bases line up with TRBD2. The CDR3 runs 15 residues. CDR1 and CDR2 (germline): SGHAT, FQNNGV. After removal of 5 bases from V and 1 base from J, the junction contained 4 bases not matched to a gene. The CDR3 DNA sequence: TGTGCCAGCAGCCTCGGGACTAGCGGTTCCTACGAGCAGTACTTC. Translation gives CASSLGTSGSYEQYF.

The chain has TRBV27 and TRBJ2-1; 7 bases are shared with TRBD1. CDR3 length equals 16 residues. The ends lost 7 bases at V and 3 bases at J; junction bases unmatched: 12. The germline V gene has CDR1 MNHEY and CDR2 SMNVEV (reference sequence). CDR3 sequence reads: CASTLRGTAIYNEQFF. The DNA of the CDR3 is TGTGCCAGCACCCTTAGAGGGACAGCTATCTACAATGAGCAGTTCTTC.

This rearrangement joins TRBV5-1 to TRBJ2-2; TRBD2 matches at 14 bases. Looked up from germline, CDR1 is SGHRS and CDR2 is YFSETQ. Trimming took 4 bases from V and 5 from J; bases not matched to a gene: 4. CDR3 length equals 16 residues. CDR3 sequence reads: CASSQGLAGVTGELFF. CDR3 in DNA: TGCGCCAGCAGCCAGGGACTAGCGGGAGTTACCGGGGAGCTGTTTTTT.

The chain uses TRBV5-1 and TRBJ1-2; the D gene is possibly TRBD1 (5 bases). This CDR3 has 15 amino acids. V was shortened by 3 bases and J by 6 bases, with 18 bases between the two germline ends. Germline assignment: CDR1 SGHRS and CDR2 YFSETQ. CDR3 in amino acids: CASSYMGGLGDGYTF. CDR3 sequence (DNA): TGCGCCAGCAGCTATATGGGGGGACTCGGGGATGGCTACACCTTC.

This clone was detected only once. The gene calls are TRBV30 and TRBJ2-3; 8 nucleotides match TRBD2. The CDR3 has 17 amino acids. CDR1 is GTSNPN, CDR2 SVGIG, per germline (reference sequence). With 1 base clipped from V and 6 bases from J, the junction kept 15 bases outside the gene matches. In nucleotides, the CDR3 is TGTGCCTGGAGTGGGGGGGCGGGGGGCCACTGGGGCGATACGCAGTATTTT. Translation: CAWSGGAGGHWGDTQYF.

Regarding this clone: Mismatch with germline at one junction end may stem from a read error. The rearrangement uses TRBV4-1 and TRBJ1-1; 10 bases fit TRBD1. There are 18 residues in the CDR3. Per the germline V gene, CDR1 is MGHRA and CDR2 is YSYEKL. As DNA, the CDR3 is TGCGCCAGCAGCCTCCCCTCGACAGGGGGCAAAATGAACACTGAAACTTTCTTT. Protein product: CASSLPSTGGKMNTETFF.

V and J are TRBV4-2 and TRBJ2-1; TRBD2 agrees at 8 bases. Germline values: CDR1 LGHNA, CDR2 YNFKEQ. J was trimmed by 3 bases and V by 3 bases; bases with no gene match: 7. CDR3 length: 16 residues. CDR3 DNA: TGTGCCAGCAGCCAGGACAGCAGCGGGGGCTACAATGAGCAGTTCTTC. Encoded protein: CASSQDSSGGYNEQFF.

This clone was seen just once. The chain carries TRBV11-3 and TRBJ2-2; D is ambiguous. Trimming took off 2 bases at V and 5 bases at J, with 15 bases between the two ends. Germline CDR1 is SGHNT and CDR2 is YENEEA. The CDR3 length is 16 residues. The CDR3 DNA is TGTGCCAGCAGCTTATTGGTGGGTCAGGTGACCGGGGAGCTGTTTTTT. Translating it yields CASSLLVGQVTGELFF.

V usage is TRBV5-6 and J usage is TRBJ2-7; D is unclear. The germline V gene has CDR1 SGHDT and CDR2 YYEEEE. CDR3 length equals 11 residues. The V end lost 4 bases, the J end lost 3 bases, and 5 bases lay between the germline ends. The CDR3: CASSNNYEQYF. CDR3 nucleotide sequence: TGTGCCAGCAGCAACAACTACGAGCAGTACTTC. Variable domain in full (rest from reference TRBV5-6 and TRBJ2-7): DAGVTQSPTHLIKTRGQQVTLRCSPKSGHDTVSWYQQALGQGPQFIFQYYEEEERQRGNFPDRFSGHQFPNYSSELNVNALLLGDSALYLCASSNNYEQYFGPGTRLTVT.

The genes are TRBV5-1 and TRBJ2-2, with D tentatively TRBD1 (5 bases). V dropped 1 base and J dropped 2 bases, with 9 bases sitting between them. The CDR3 is 15 residues long. Germline V gene lookup returns CDR1 SGHRS and CDR2 YFSETQ. CDR3 in DNA: TGCGCCAGCAGCTTGTATGACAGTAACACCGGGGAGCTGTTTTTT. It codes for CASSLYDSNTGELFF.

V is TRBV19 and J is TRBJ2-7; 7 bases line up with TRBD1. V dropped 2 bases and J dropped 2; count of bases not matched to a gene: 3. Germline lookup yields CDR1 LNHDA and CDR2 SQIVND (reference sequence). The CDR3 covers 14 residues. The CDR3 DNA sequence: TGTGCCAGTAGTATAAGGGACAGACCCTACGAGCAGTACTTC. Amino acids: CASSIRDRPYEQYF.

The CDR3: CASSQGTGYTYEQYF. CDR3 bases: TGCGCCAGCAGCCAAGGGACAGGCTATACCTACGAGCAGTACTTC. This rearrangement joins TRBV4-1 to TRBJ2-5, with 7 bases matching TRBD1. The tail of the sequence fits TRBJ2-7 better, so the J call may be wrong. Per germline, CDR1 MGHRA and CDR2 YSYEKL. The CDR3 extends over 15 amino acids.

This clone occurred a few times. The genes are TRBV7-8 and TRBJ1-2; 7 nucleotides line up with TRBD1. The length of the CDR3 is 17 residues. Germline V gene data show CDR1 as SGHVS and CDR2 as FQNEAQ. Trimming took 4 bases from V and 2 from J; bases not matched to a gene: 13. Here the CDR3 DNA reads TGTGCCAGCAGCTACCCTGGGGCAGGGGGTTTAAACTATGGCTACACCTTC. Its protein product is CASSYPGAGGLNYGYTF.

This clone was picked up a small number of times. This chain links TRBV19 with TRBJ2-5, with a tentative D call TRBD1 (6 bases). Trimming left V 7 bases short and J 2 bases short, with 14 bases between. Germline CDR1 LNHDA, CDR2 SQIVND (reference sequence). CDR3 length: 14 residues. CDR3 bases: TGTGCCAGTAATCCACAGGGAAGTCAAGAGACCCAGTACTTC. This translates into CASNPQGSQETQYF.

The table lists this clone with a few counts. This CDR3 reads CASGGDNLPTEQFF. In nucleotides, the CDR3 is TGTGCCAGCGGGGGGGACAACCTACCGACGGAGCAGTTCTTC. The gene calls are TRBV9 and TRBJ2-1, with a possible D match to TRBD2 (7 bases). With 7 bases removed from V and 10 bases from J, the gap between germline ends came to 21 bases. This CDR3 is built from 14 residues. Looked up from germline, CDR1 is SGDLS and CDR2 is YYNGEE.

The chain couples TRBV6-4 to TRBJ1-1, with 9 bases lining up with TRBD1. Germline loops: CDR1 MRHNA, CDR2 SNTAGT. J gave up 8 bases and V 6 bases, and 13 bases lay outside the gene matches. The CDR3 spans 15 residues. The CDR3 is CASSPGAGQGREAFF. The CDR3 DNA is TGTGCCAGCAGCCCCGGCGCGGGACAGGGACGAGAAGCTTTCTTT.

This clone appeared a few times. V is TRBV7-9 and J is TRBJ1-1, with D possibly being TRBD1 (5 bases). V was pared by 7 bases and J by 2 bases, with 11 bases between. Germline V gene sequence: CDR1 SEHNR, CDR2 FQNEAQ (reference sequence). This CDR3 is 13 amino acids long. The CDR3 here is CASNPGLNTEAFF. In DNA form, the CDR3 reads TGTGCCAGCAACCCAGGGCTCAACACTGAAGCTTTCTTT. The full variable domain, with the rest looked up from reference TRBV7-9 and TRBJ1-1, is DTGVSQNPRHKITKRGQNVTFRCDPISEHNRLYWYRQTLGQGPEFLTYFQNEAQLEKSRLLSDRFSAERPKGSFSTLEIQRTEQGDSAMYLCASNPGLNTEAFFGQGTRLTVV.

The CDR3, as DNA: TGCGCCAGCAGCTTGGACCACTACACAGATACGCAGTATTTT. Its translation: CASSLDHYTDTQYF. This rearrangement joins TRBV5-1 to TRBJ2-3, with no clear D. This CDR3 spans 14 amino acids. Trimming pared 0 bases from V and 2 bases from J, leaving 7 bases between. Germline V gene lookup returns CDR1 SGHRS and CDR2 YFSETQ.